The rows below give T cell receptor beta chains drawn from one sample of a study of blood T cells in healthy people across ages. TCRdb used MiXCR to reprocess the 5' RACE reads, holding one entry per CDR3 protein. The sample consists of under 2,000,000 distinct CDR3 sequences, around 48% of them appearing once. Source material: blood. The receptors here all came from a woman aged 40 to 49 in good health. CDR3s include the opening cysteine and the closing phenylalanine or tryptophan. D genes are given only for firm matches. Clone size is not always given. Where it is, it says once, few, many or a class for expanded clones.

>TRBJ2-7|.|TRBD2|TRBV4-2
CASSQRTSGGSDEQYF
TGTGCCAGCAGCCAAAGGACTAGCGGGGGGTCCGACGAGCAGTACTTC
>TRBJ2-6|few|TRBD1|TRBV6-2/TRBV6-3
CASRGTGVPGANVLTF
TGTGCCAGCCGCGGGACAGGGGTGCCAGGGGCCAACGTCCTGACTTTC
>TRBJ2-3|.|.|TRBV5-1
CASSLEGGGRTDTQYF
TGCGCCAGCAGCTTGGAAGGCGGGGGCCGCACAGATACGCAGTATTTT
>TRBJ2-4|.|.|TRBV5-1
CASSPWEDRKNSQYF
TGCGCCAGCAGCCCATGGGAGGACAGAAAAAACAGTCAGTACTTC
>TRBJ2-1|.|TRBD1|TRBV7-9
CASSLAHARDRGENEQFF
TGTGCCAGCAGCTTAGCGCATGCCCGGGACAGGGGGGAAAATGAGCAGTTCTTC
>TRBJ2-1|.|TRBD2|TRBV4-1
CASSRLAGIEYNEQFF
TGCGCCAGCAGCCGACTAGCGGGGATAGAATACAATGAGCAGTTCTTC
>TRBJ2-3|.|TRBD2|TRBV7-2
CASSYRGTSGGGRADTQYF
TGTGCCAGCAGCTACCGAGGGACTAGCGGGGGGGGACGGGCAGATACGCAGTATTTT
>TRBJ2-5|.|TRBD2|TRBV7-9
CASTSGLAGVQETQYF
TGTGCCAGCACCTCGGGACTAGCGGGGGTCCAAGAGACCCAGTACTTC
>TRBJ2-3|.|TRBD2|TRBV4-1
CASSQDPRGGRGDTQYF
TGCGCCAGCAGCCAAGATCCGCGGGGGGGTCGTGGAGATACGCAGTATTTT
>TRBJ2-3|few|.|TRBV9
CASSASIMDTQYF
TGTGCCAGCAGCGCTTCTATTATGGATACGCAGTATTTT
>TRBJ2-7|.|.|TRBV6-2/TRBV6-3
CATSHGYEQYF
TGTGCCACCTCTCACGGCTACGAGCAGTACTTC
>TRBJ1-2|few|.|TRBV10-3
CAISEQGANYGYTF
TGTGCCATCAGTGAGCAGGGAGCTAACTATGGCTACACCTTC
>TRBJ1-5|.|.|TRBV7-9
CASSLTAVRNQPQHF
TGTGCCAGCAGCTTAACGGCAGTCAGAAATCAGCCCCAGCATTTT
>TRBJ1-6|.|.|TRBV25-1
CASSGQGGSPLHF
TGTGCCAGCAGTGGGCAGGGAGGTTCACCCCTCCACTTT
>TRBJ1-5|.|.|TRBV6-6
CASSTPDGVKNQPQHF
TGTGCCAGCAGTACGCCTGATGGAGTTAAAAATCAGCCCCAGCATTTT
>TRBJ2-5|.|.|TRBV4-3
CASSQENRALETQYF
TGCGCCAGCAGCCAGGAGAACAGGGCCTTAGAGACCCAGTACTTC
>TRBJ2-7|.|.|TRBV7-8
CASSSQPPGATSRSYNEQYF
TGTGCCAGCAGCTCTCAACCCCCGGGCGCAACTTCACGATCCTACAATGAGCAGTACTTC
>TRBJ2-4|.|.|TRBV11-3
CASSLCPLKWVKENIQYF
TGTGCCAGCAGCTTATGCCCCCTAAAATGGGTTAAGGAAAACATTCAGTACTTC
>TRBJ2-7|once|.|TRBV11-2
CASSLEWTDSYEQYF
TGTGCCAGCAGCTTAGAGTGGACAGACTCCTACGAGCAGTACTTC
>TRBJ1-4|.|.|TRBV15
CATSRDPRRNEKLFF
TGTGCCACCAGCAGAGATCCACGGAGGAATGAAAAACTGTTTTTT
>TRBJ1-2|.|TRBD1|TRBV12-3/TRBV12-4
CASSLTGNGGYTF
TGTGCCAGCAGCCTGACAGGGAATGGAGGCTACACCTTC
>TRBJ2-7|.|.|TRBV15
CATSRGLQGYEQYF
TGTGCCACCAGCAGGGGTCTGCAGGGCTACGAGCAGTACTTC
>TRBJ1-2|.|TRBD1|TRBV4-2
CASSWDRDNGYTF
TGTGCCAGCAGTTGGGACAGGGATAATGGCTACACCTTC
>TRBJ2-7|.|.|TRBV10-3
CAAGGSHSYEQYF
TGTGCGGCCGGGGGCTCACACTCCTACGAGCAGTACTTC
>TRBJ2-5|many|.|TRBV25-1
CASSEPQGRETQYF
TGTGCCAGCAGTGAACCACAGGGACGGGAGACCCAGTACTTC
>TRBJ2-3|.|.|TRBV7-3
CASSSRLGVTDTQYF
TGTGCCAGCAGCTCCCGCCTCGGAGTCACAGATACGCAGTATTTT
>TRBJ2-5|.|.|TRBV7-2
CASSWGKVETQYF
TGTGCCAGCAGCTGGGGTAAGGTGGAGACCCAGTACTTC
>TRBJ2-1|.|.|TRBV12-3/TRBV12-4
CASSLPRVTYNEQFF
TGTGCCAGCAGTTTACCCAGGGTAACCTACAATGAGCAGTTCTTC
>TRBJ2-1|few|TRBD2|TRBV4-1
CASSQFSGGARSHNEQFF
TGCGCCAGCAGCCAATTTTCGGGAGGGGCCCGTTCTCACAATGAGCAGTTCTTC
>TRBJ2-3|.|TRBD2|TRBV11-2
CASSPQRGGGSADTQYF
TGTGCCAGCAGCCCCCAGCGGGGCGGGGGGAGCGCAGATACGCAGTATTTT
>TRBJ1-4|.|TRBD1|TRBV20-1
CSARFPQGAHEKLFF
TGCAGTGCTAGATTTCCACAGGGGGCTCATGAAAAACTGTTTTTT
>TRBJ1-2|.|.|TRBV5-1
CASSEGTPGYTF
TGCGCCAGCAGCGAGGGTACCCCTGGCTACACCTTC
>TRBJ2-3|.|TRBD1|TRBV10-3
CAIRRQGGTDTQYF
TGTGCCATCAGAAGACAGGGGGGGACAGATACGCAGTATTTT
>TRBJ2-3|few|.|TRBV20-1
CSAVTAGTQYF
TGCAGTGCCGTCACGGCAGGGACGCAGTATTTT
>TRBJ2-3|once|TRBD2|TRBV4-3
CASSQEVAGGFSSTDTQYF
TGCGCCAGCAGCCAAGAAGTAGCGGGGGGCTTCTCTAGCACAGATACGCAGTATTTT
>TRBJ2-4|.|.|TRBV20-1
CSAGGHLAKNIQYF
TGCAGTGCTGGGGGTCATCTAGCCAAAAACATTCAGTACTTC
>TRBJ2-7|.|.|TRBV20-1
CSARGGGSRSSYEQYF
TGCAGTGCTAGAGGAGGTGGGAGTCGTAGCAGCTACGAGCAGTACTTC
>TRBJ1-5|.|.|TRBV6-5
CASRSRTGASNQPQHF
TGTGCCAGCCGAAGTCGAACGGGAGCCTCCAATCAGCCCCAGCATTTT
>TRBJ2-1|few|TRBD2|TRBV4-3
CASSQDLLAGGSEQFF
TGCGCCAGCAGCCAAGATTTACTAGCGGGGGGATCTGAGCAGTTCTTC
>TRBJ2-5|few|TRBD1|TRBV5-1
CASSFETGGETQYF
TGCGCCAGCAGCTTCGAGACAGGGGGCGAGACCCAGTACTTC
>TRBJ2-1|.|.|TRBV27
CASSLVSDSYNEQFF
TGTGCCAGCAGTTTAGTTTCCGATTCCTACAATGAGCAGTTCTTC
>TRBJ1-6|.|TRBD1|TRBV27
CASSTGQAVYNSPLHF
TGTGCCAGCAGTACCGGACAGGCAGTCTATAATTCACCCCTCCACTTT
>TRBJ2-3|.|.|TRBV11-2
CASSLSDITDTQYF
TGTGCCAGCAGCTTGTCAGATATCACAGATACGCAGTATTTT
>TRBJ2-2|.|.|TRBV24-1
CATSDPGKNTGELFF
TGTGCCACCAGTGATCCCGGGAAGAACACCGGGGAGCTGTTTTTT
>TRBJ1-1|.|.|TRBV9
CASSVGGQEAEAFF
TGTGCCAGCAGCGTAGGGGGACAAGAGGCTGAAGCTTTCTTT
>TRBJ2-3|.|TRBD2|TRBV5-1
CASSPELAADTQYF
TGCGCCAGCAGCCCGGAACTAGCGGCAGATACGCAGTATTTT
>TRBJ1-6|many|TRBD1|TRBV12-3/TRBV12-4
CASSLGQYNSPLHF
TGTGCCAGCAGCTTGGGACAGTATAATTCACCCCTCCACTTT
>TRBJ2-3|.|TRBD2|TRBV20-1
CSARLGLGVDTQYF
TGCAGTGCTAGATTGGGACTAGGGGTAGATACGCAGTATTTT
>TRBJ2-3|.|.|TRBV20-1
CSARVRADTQYF
TGCAGTGCTAGAGTAAGAGCAGATACGCAGTATTTT
>TRBJ1-4|.|TRBD1|TRBV11-2
CASRGTTGTNEKLFF
TGTGCCAGCAGGGGTACGACAGGGACTAATGAAAAACTGTTTTTT
>TRBJ2-4|.|.|TRBV7-8
CASSKLTTGQLAKNIQYF
TGTGCCAGCAGCAAACTGACGACAGGTCAACTAGCCAAAAACATTCAGTACTTC
>TRBJ2-5|.|.|TRBV9
CASSPRQEEKETQYF
TGTGCCAGCAGCCCCCGCCAGGAGGAGAAAGAGACCCAGTACTTC
>TRBJ2-3|few|TRBD1|TRBV27
CASSLGDRGTDTQYF
TGTGCCAGCAGTTTAGGGGACAGGGGCACAGATACGCAGTATTTT
>TRBJ2-1|.|.|TRBV12-3/TRBV12-4
CASSPISRGGEQFF
TGTGCCAGCAGTCCCATATCACGAGGGGGGGAGCAGTTCTTC
>TRBJ2-1|.|.|TRBV7-2
CASSLAPKVASSYNEQFF
TGTGCCAGCAGCTTAGCGCCTAAGGTGGCCAGCTCCTACAATGAGCAGTTCTTC